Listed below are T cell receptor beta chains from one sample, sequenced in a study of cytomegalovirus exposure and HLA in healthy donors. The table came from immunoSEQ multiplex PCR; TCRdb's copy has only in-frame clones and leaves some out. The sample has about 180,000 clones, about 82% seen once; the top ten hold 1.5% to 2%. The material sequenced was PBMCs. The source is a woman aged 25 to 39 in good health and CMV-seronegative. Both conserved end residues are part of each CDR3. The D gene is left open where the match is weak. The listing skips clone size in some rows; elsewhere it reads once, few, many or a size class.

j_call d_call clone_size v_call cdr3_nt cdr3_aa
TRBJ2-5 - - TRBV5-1 TGCGCCAGCAGCTTGGGGGGCGTCCAAGAGACCCAGTACTTC CASSLGGVQETQYF
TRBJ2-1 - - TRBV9 TGTGCCAGCAGCGCTCGTACCTTTAACGCACTCTCCTACAATGAGCAGTTCTTC CASSARTFNALSYNEQFF
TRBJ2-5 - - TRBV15 TGTGCCACCAGCAGAGATCTGGCAGGGGCCCAAGAGACCCAGTACTTC CATSRDLAGAQETQYF
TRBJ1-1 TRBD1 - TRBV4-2 TGTGCCAGCAGCCTAAGACAGGGAGGTGGGATGAACACTGAAGCTTTCTTT CASSLRQGGGMNTEAFF
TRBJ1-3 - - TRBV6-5 TGTGCCAGCAGTTACGCCGTGGCCTCTGGAAACACCATATATTTT CASSYAVASGNTIYF
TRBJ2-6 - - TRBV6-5 TGTGCCAGCAGTTACAGTGGGGCGCGGGGGGCCAACGTCCTGACTTTC CASSYSGARGANVLTF
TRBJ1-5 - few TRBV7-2 TGTGCCACGATTTCAGGAAACTCCAATCAGCCCCAGCATTTT CATISGNSNQPQHF
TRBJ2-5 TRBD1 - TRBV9 TGTGCCAGCGTGAGGGGGCTGGGGGTCCAAGAGACCCAGTACTTC CASVRGLGVQETQYF
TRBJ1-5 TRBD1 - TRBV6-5 TGTGCCAGCAGGACAGGGACGGGTCAGCCCCAGCATTTT CASRTGTGQPQHF
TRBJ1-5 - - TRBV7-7 TGTGCTAGCAGCTTAATGATGAGGGCGTCCCCCCGCCAGCCCCAGCATTTT CASSLMMRASPRQPQHF
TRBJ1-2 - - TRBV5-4 TGTGCCAGCAGCTCGGGACTGCGGGTGGTCTTC CASSSGLRVVF
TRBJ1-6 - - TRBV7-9 TGTGCCAGCATCCCCCCGGGGGGGAATTCACCCCTCCACTTT CASIPPGGNSPLHF
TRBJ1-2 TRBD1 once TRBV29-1 TGCAGCGCTAGAAATACCGGGACAGGGGAAGATGGCTACACCTTC CSARNTGTGEDGYTF
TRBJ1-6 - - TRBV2 TGTGCCAGCAAGACGGACAGCCAAAATTCACCCCTCCACTTT CASKTDSQNSPLHF
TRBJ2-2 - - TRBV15 TGTGCCACCAGCTTGAGGGAGACCGGGGAGCTGTTTTTT CATSLRETGELFF
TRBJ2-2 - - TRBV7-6 TGTGCCAGCAGACGAGGACACGCCACCGGGGAGCTGTTTTTT CASRRGHATGELFF
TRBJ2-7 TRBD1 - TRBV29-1 TGCAGCGCCGGGACAGGGGGCATCTACGAGCAGTACTTC CSAGTGGIYEQYF
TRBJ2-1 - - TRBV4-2 TGTGCCAGCAGCCAAGATCGGGGAAAAAACAATGAGCAGTTCTTC CASSQDRGKNNEQFF
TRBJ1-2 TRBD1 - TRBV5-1 TGCGCCAGCAGCTTGGCCGGACAGGGGGAAAGTGGCTACACCTTC CASSLAGQGESGYTF
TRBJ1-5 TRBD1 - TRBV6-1 TGTGCCAGCAGGGAAGGGACAGGGAAGAGGCGGCTCAATCAGCCCCAGCATTTT CASREGTGKRRLNQPQHF
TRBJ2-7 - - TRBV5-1 TGCGCCAGCAGCTTGAAGGGACTTCAATCGTGGGAGCAGTACTTC CASSLKGLQSWEQYF
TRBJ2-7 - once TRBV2 TGTGCCAGCAGTGAGGTTCAGCGCGAGCAGTACTTC CASSEVQREQYF
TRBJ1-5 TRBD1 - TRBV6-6 TGTGCCAGCAGAGAACCCCGACAGGGGAGCCCCCAGCATTTT CASREPRQGSPQHF
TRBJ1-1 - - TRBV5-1 TGCGCCAGCAGCTTGGGGGCGCGGGACACTGAAGCTTTCTTT CASSLGARDTEAFF